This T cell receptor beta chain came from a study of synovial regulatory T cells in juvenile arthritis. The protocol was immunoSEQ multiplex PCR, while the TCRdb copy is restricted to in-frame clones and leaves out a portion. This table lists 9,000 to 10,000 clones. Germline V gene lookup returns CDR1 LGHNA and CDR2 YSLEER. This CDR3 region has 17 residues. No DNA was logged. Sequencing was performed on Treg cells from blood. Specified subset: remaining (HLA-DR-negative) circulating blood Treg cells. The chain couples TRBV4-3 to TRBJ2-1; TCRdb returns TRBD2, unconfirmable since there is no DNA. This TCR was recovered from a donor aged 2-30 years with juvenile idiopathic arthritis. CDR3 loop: CASSPMAGARGYNEQFF.